The 15 T cell receptor beta chains below come from one sample, sequenced in a study of control samples from healthy donors and cancer patients (dated by TCRdb to 2020 to 2022). The library came from the immunoSEQ multiplex PCR assay. The table comes from immuneACCESS by way of TCRdb, which keeps in-frame sequences with V and J called. Part of the clones is missing from these tables; in studies checked, under half for an unresolved V gene and the rest for unknown reasons. The sample table shows roughly 130,000 clones, and 90% to 95% are seen once. The ten largest clonotypes hold 1.7% of the sample. Sequencing was performed on PBMCs. Every receptor here comes from a man aged 50 or older with head and neck cancer.

This chain uses TRBV28 with TRBJ2-1, with D possibly called TRBD1 or TRBD2 (5 bases each). This CDR3 is built from 12 residues. The V and J ends lost 1 base and 8 bases respectively, with 6 bases between them. Per germline, CDR1 MDHEN and CDR2 SYDVKM. DNA of the CDR3: TGTGCCAGCAGTTTATTGGGGGATGAGCAGTTCTTC. Its protein product is CASSLLGDEQFF.

The genes are TRBV28 and TRBJ1-1, with D uncertain. The CDR3 contains 13 residues. V shed 5 bases and J shed 1 base, with 8 bases lying between them. CDR1 MDHEN and CDR2 SYDVKM come from the germline V gene. The CDR3 protein is CASSEGRNTEAFF. CDR3 sequence (DNA): TGTGCCAGCAGTGAAGGCAGGAACACTGAAGCTTTCTTT.

V and J are TRBV6-5 and TRBJ2-1; 11 nucleotides agree with TRBD2. The length of the CDR3 is 13 residues. Trimming at V came to 8 bases and at J to 10 bases, leaving 7 bases not matched to a gene. CDR1 MNHEY and CDR2 SVGAGI come from the germline V gene. CDR3 protein: CASGTSGVWEQFF. Here the CDR3 DNA reads TGTGCCAGCGGGACTAGCGGAGTCTGGGAGCAGTTCTTC.

The chain uses TRBV27 and TRBJ1-5; D is perhaps TRBD1 (6 bases). Per germline, CDR1 MNHEY and CDR2 SMNVEV (reference sequence). The CDR3 is 14 amino acids. V was cut by 5 bases and J by 3 bases, with 11 bases left in between. The CDR3 is CASSRWTDNQPQHF. Here the CDR3 DNA reads TGTGCCAGCAGTCGATGGACAGACAATCAGCCCCAGCATTTT.

The chain has TRBV15 and TRBJ1-5; 9 positions match TRBD1. Germline V CDR1 and CDR2: LNHNV, YYDKDF (reference sequence). V lost 5 bases to trimming and J lost 6 bases; unmatched junction nucleotides: 8. The CDR3 totals 15 residues. The CDR3 DNA follows: TGTGCCACCAGCCCGGACAGGGGATCCGGTCAGCCCCAGCATTTT. Its protein is CATSPDRGSGQPQHF.

Points on this clone: This CDR3 is also generated by other DNA sequences in the sample. J is TRBJ1-6 and V is TRBV10-3, with no clear D. Per germline, CDR1 ENHRY and CDR2 SYGVKD. The CDR3 sequence is 12 residues long. Deletions cut 0 bases from V and 13 bases from J, with 7 bases between. The CDR3 is CAISESRGPLHF. CDR3 nucleotide sequence: TGTGCCATCAGTGAGTCCAGAGGGCCCCTCCACTTT.

Only one count was recorded for this clone. This chain connects TRBV7-9 to TRBJ1-1; no clear D gene. Germline CDR1 SEHNR, CDR2 FQNEAQ (reference sequence). CDR3 length: 12 residues. V was cut by 4 bases and J by 5 bases, with 8 bases left in between. The DNA of the CDR3 is TGTGCCAGCAGCTATTATGGGACTGAAGCTTTCTTT. This encodes CASSYYGTEAFF.

The J gene is TRBJ2-5, the V gene TRBV28; 8 bases agree with TRBD2. The J segment lost 5 bases and the V segment lost 5 bases, leaving 10 bases of the junction unmatched. CDR3 length: 15 residues. In germline, CDR1 is MDHEN, CDR2 SYDVKM. As DNA, the CDR3 is TGTGCCAGCAGTCCTCGGGGGGGGGCGGAGGAGACCCAGTACTTC. It specifies CASSPRGGAEETQYF.

CDR3: CAIQGTNNYGYTF. CDR3 sequence (DNA): TGTGCCATACAGGGAACTAACAATTATGGCTACACCTTC. The chain carries TRBV6-5 and TRBJ1-2; maybe TRBD1 (6 bases). V gave up 10 bases and J gave up 5 bases, with 17 bases separating them. CDR1 is MNHEY and CDR2 is SVGAGI in the germline V gene. The CDR3 runs 13 residues.

The sample holds a few counts of this clone. This sequence joins TRBV12-3 or TRBV12-4 and TRBJ1-1, with D possibly being TRBD1 (6 bases). Trimming left V 7 bases short and J 10 bases short, with 19 bases between. The CDR3 is made up of 13 amino acids. Here the CDR3 DNA reads TGTGCCAGCACTGTGTGGGACACCCGCTCAGCTTTCTTT. It yields the protein CASTVWDTRSAFF.

The chain couples TRBV6-5 to TRBJ2-7; 7 bases line up with TRBD1. The V gene end was trimmed by 11 bases and the J gene end by 4 bases; junction bases not matched to a gene: 11. This CDR3 spans 13 amino acids. Per the germline V gene, CDR1 is MNHEY and CDR2 is SVGAGI. The CDR3 DNA follows: TGTGCCGTTAGACAGGGCTCTTCTTACGAGCAGTACTTC. It encodes CAVRQGSSYEQYF.

The chain recombines TRBV11-3 with TRBJ2-5, with D possibly TRBD1 on 5 matching bases. CDR1 and CDR2 (germline): SGHNT, YENEEA. Trimming stripped 1 base from V and 7 bases from J, with 10 bases between. The CDR3 is made up of 13 amino acids. The CDR3 DNA is TGTGCCAGCAGCTTAGTAGGGGTTGGGACCCAGTACTTC. It yields the protein CASSLVGVGTQYF.

The rearrangement uses TRBV10-3 and TRBJ2-1; D uncertain. Germline V gene data show CDR1 as ENHRY and CDR2 as SYGVKD. The V and J ends lost 4 bases and 5 bases respectively, with 9 bases between them. This CDR3 has 13 residues. CDR3 protein: CAISGAQDNEQFF. CDR3 DNA sequence: TGTGCCATCAGTGGGGCTCAGGACAATGAGCAGTTCTTC.

The rearrangement uses TRBV2 and TRBJ1-5; no clear D gene. Germline V CDR1 and CDR2: SNHLY, FYNNEI. V lost 4 bases, J lost 9 bases, and 16 bases lay in between. This CDR3 region has 14 residues. This CDR3 reads CASSGQASLRPQHF. The CDR3 DNA sequence: TGTGCCAGCAGTGGGCAAGCCAGCCTAAGGCCCCAGCATTTT.

J is TRBJ2-2 and V is TRBV7-6, with a tentative D call TRBD2 (5 bases). With 1 base removed from V and 1 base from J, the gap between germline ends came to 7 bases. The CDR3 runs to 15 residues. Germline CDR1 reads SGHVS; CDR2 reads FNYEAQ. The CDR3 is CASSLGGLNTGELFF. CDR3 DNA sequence: TGTGCCAGCAGCTTAGGAGGGCTGAACACCGGGGAGCTGTTTTTT. Based on the CDR3 plus reference TRBV7-6 and TRBJ2-2, the full variable domain is GAGVSQSPRYKVTKRGQDVALRCDPISGHVSLYWYRQALGQGPEFLTYFNYEAQQDKSGLPNDRFSAERPEGSISTLTIQRTEQRDSAMYRCASSLGGLNTGELFFGEGSRLTVL.